This T cell receptor (beta chain) was sequenced during a study of naive and memory T cell subsets. The CDR3 length is 14 residues. V dropped 3 bases and J dropped 4 bases, with 10 bases sitting between them. An equimolar mix of two oligonucleotides served as the beta constant-region primer for TRBC1 and TRBC2. Four rounds of PCR amplified the ligated cDNA using nested alpha and beta constant-region primers plus SP2. TCRdb re-derived calls from the UMI-ligation and nested PCR reads in MiXCR, one entry per CDR3 protein. The data show around 140,000 distinct CDR3 sequences, approximately 18% seen once. From the second PCR step, alpha and beta chains were amplified apart. Findings and limits, study-wide: Clonotypes are single alpha or beta chains, not paired receptors. RNA-based TCR counts may shift with T cell activation and differentiation. Naive and memory subsets had different power law exponents for TCR abundance. A few larger clonotypes appeared in naive repertoires, especially CD8, possibly memory cells re-expressing CD45RA.

On this clonotype itself: Its antigen is not known.

The sequence came from a human donor in good health. The V and J genes are TRBV12-3 or TRBV12-4 and TRBJ1-5; TRBD1 might be the D (6 bases). The sequencing sample was made of naive CD8+ T cells from blood. CDR3 protein: CASSFRTANQPQHF. Here the CDR3 DNA reads TGTGCCAGCAGTTTTCGGACAGCAAATCAGCCCCAGCATTTT.